This T cell receptor (beta chain) was documented in a study of early T cells in non-severe SARS-CoV-2 infection. At the level of the study: Chains were unpaired, as sequencing was done on bulk RNA from unsorted whole blood.

General study findings and limits: Anti-spike CD8 specificities were favored by VDJdb matching, whose results missed private and CD4 specificities.

The V gene's germline CDR1 is MNHNY and CDR2 SVGAGI (reference sequence). Losses at the gene ends were 5 bases for V and 6 bases for J; bases not matched to a gene: 7. The length of the CDR3 is 16 residues. Unique molecular identifiers were attached to individual cDNA molecules. TCRdb re-called the 5' RACE reads through MiXCR, storing one row per CDR3 protein. The sample shows under 45,000 distinct CDR3 sequences, roughly 6.8% of them seen only once. Notes on this clonotype: What it binds is unknown.

Sample: whole blood, taken at baseline. The source is an adult who was a healthcare worker with PCR-confirmed SARS-CoV-2 infection or an uninfected control (not recorded which). The J gene is TRBJ2-3, the V gene TRBV6-6; 14 bases agree with TRBD2. CDR3 sequence (DNA): TGTGCCAGCAGTGAGACTAGCGGGAGGGCCGTGGATACGCAGTATTTT. This sequence encodes CASSETSGRAVDTQYF.